The source of this TCR beta chain is a study of shared clonotypes between healthy human individuals. About the research overall: With ages of 18 to 49, the donors were two women and a few men.

V lost 5 bases, J lost 0 bases, and 11 bases lay in between. The CDR3 extends over 14 amino acids. The germline V gene has CDR1 SEHNR and CDR2 FQNEAQ (reference sequence). Method: immunoSEQ multiplex PCR; TCRdb's copy keeps in-frame clones and lacks some. This repertoire shows over 400,000 clones, about 85% found once; its top ten account for roughly 13%. Input material: PBMCs. This chain joins TRBV7-9 and TRBJ2-7; D gene ambiguous. This receptor was identified in a woman between 40 and 50 years old in good health. Some clones in this sample may be carry-over from other donors' samples. This CDR3 reads CASSPRDTSYEQYF. For the CDR3, the DNA is TGTGCCAGCAGCCCCCGAGACACCTCCTACGAGCAGTACTTC.